The entry below describes one TCR beta chain. TCRdb keeps only in-frame clones here, not all; method: immunoSEQ multiplex PCR. The data show around 720,000 clones, around 73% seen once. The data originate from a study of shared clonotypes between healthy human individuals. Germline V CDR1 and CDR2: MDHEN, SYDVKM. V lost 7 bases and J lost 4, with 16 bases in between. The CDR3 is made up of 14 amino acids. This sequence was found in a woman in her thirties in good health. The specimen was memory CD4+ T cells sorted from blood. Subset indicated: CD45RA-negative fraction. The rearrangement joins TRBV28 to TRBJ1-2; D is uncertain. For the CDR3, the DNA is TGTGCCAGCATCAAAAAGGGCCAGTTCTATGGCTACACCTTC. This translates into CASIKKGQFYGYTF.